This TCR beta chain is from a study of beta chain features in type 1 diabetes. Since all of the isolated RNA was reverse transcribed, expressed TCRB transcripts were what got sequenced. Sequencing was performed with immunoSEQ multiplex PCR; in TCRdb, only in-frame clones are kept and a portion is missing. The table has hundreds of thousands of clones, around 15% seen once. The J segment lost 6 bases and the V segment lost 4 bases, leaving 5 bases of the junction unmatched. Per germline, CDR1 SGHDN and CDR2 FVKESK. The CDR3 covers 13 residues. Overall study results and limits: Diminished insertions and augmented deletions at VDJ junctions characterized type 1 diabetes patients. People with Type 1 diabetes carried modestly yet significantly shorter TCRB CDR3s in all four CD4+ subsets.

This clone was seen more than once but under ten times. Its antigen is as yet unknown. Sequenced input: naive CD4+ T cells from blood. V and J are TRBV14 and TRBJ1-1, with TRBD1 matching 7 bases. This receptor was identified in a young man with type 1 diabetes. The DNA for the CDR3 is TGTGCCAGCAGCCGAACGACAGGGTCTGAAGCTTTCTTT. It codes for CASSRTTGSEAFF.